This record looks at one TCR beta chain sequence and its context. Germline loops: CDR1 MDHEN, CDR2 SYDVKM. The CDR3 covers 16 residues. V lost 7 bases, J lost 10 bases, and 15 bases stayed unmatched. Some clones are missing from TCRdb's copy, which holds only in-frame ones; the method was immunoSEQ multiplex PCR. The sample contains roughly 14,000 clones, 80% to 85% of which appear only once. The source of the sample is a study of T cells in tumors after PD-1 blockade. At the level of the study: Mean per blood sample: about 100,000 templates (roughly 22,000-257,772), roughly 34,000 unique clonotypes.

The sequencing used PBMCs, collected after anti-PD-1 treatment. This TCR came from a human donor with basal cell carcinoma. J is TRBJ2-3 and V is TRBV28; 12 nucleotides align to TRBD1. The CDR3 is CASTRWGQGAFVSQYF. CDR3 coding DNA: TGTGCCAGCACCCGATGGGGACAGGGGGCGTTTGTTTCGCAGTATTTT. Full variable domain (rest looked up from reference TRBV28 and TRBJ2-3): DVKVTQSSRYLVKRTGEKVFLECVQDMDHENMFWYRQDPGLGLRLIYFSYDVKMKEKGDIPEGYSVSREKKERFSLILESASTNQTSMYLCASTRWGQGAFVSQYFGPGTRLTVL.